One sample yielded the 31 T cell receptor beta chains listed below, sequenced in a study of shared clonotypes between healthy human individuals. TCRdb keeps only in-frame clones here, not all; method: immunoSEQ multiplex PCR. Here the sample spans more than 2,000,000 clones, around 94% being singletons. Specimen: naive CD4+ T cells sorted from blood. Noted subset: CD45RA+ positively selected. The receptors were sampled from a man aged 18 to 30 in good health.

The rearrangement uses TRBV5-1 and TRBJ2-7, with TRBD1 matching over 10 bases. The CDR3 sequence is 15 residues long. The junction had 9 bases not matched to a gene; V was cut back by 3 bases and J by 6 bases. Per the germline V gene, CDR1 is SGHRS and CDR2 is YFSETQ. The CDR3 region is CASSSDTGTGVEQYF. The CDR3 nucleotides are TGCGCCAGCAGCTCGGATACCGGGACAGGGGTCGAGCAGTACTTC.

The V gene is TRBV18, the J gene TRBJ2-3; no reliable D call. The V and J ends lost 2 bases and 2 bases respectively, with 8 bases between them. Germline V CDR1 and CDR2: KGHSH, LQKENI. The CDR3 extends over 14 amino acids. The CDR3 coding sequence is TGTGCCAGCTCACCAACTCCAACCACAGATACGCAGTATTTT. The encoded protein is CASSPTPTTDTQYF.

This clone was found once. CDR3 in amino acids: CASSKLAGSSYNEQFF. In DNA form, the CDR3 reads TGTGCCAGCAGCAAACTAGCGGGGAGCTCCTACAATGAGCAGTTCTTC. This chain connects TRBV11-2 to TRBJ2-1; 10 bases fit TRBD2. Germline V CDR1 and CDR2: SGHAT, FQNNGV. J was trimmed by 0 bases and V by 5 bases; bases with no gene match: 4. This CDR3 is built from 16 residues.

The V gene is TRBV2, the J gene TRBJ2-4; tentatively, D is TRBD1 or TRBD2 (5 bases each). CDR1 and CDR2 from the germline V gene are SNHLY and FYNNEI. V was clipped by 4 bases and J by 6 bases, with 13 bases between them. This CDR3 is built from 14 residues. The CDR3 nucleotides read TGTGCCAGCAGTGTATGGGGGATGGGAAACATTCAGTACTTC. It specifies CASSVWGMGNIQYF.

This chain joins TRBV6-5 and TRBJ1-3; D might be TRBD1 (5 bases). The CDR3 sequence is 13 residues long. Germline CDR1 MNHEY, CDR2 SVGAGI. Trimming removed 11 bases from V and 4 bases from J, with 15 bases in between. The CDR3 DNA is TGTGCCGCTTTCAAACCAGGGGGAAACACCATATATTTT. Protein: CAAFKPGGNTIYF.

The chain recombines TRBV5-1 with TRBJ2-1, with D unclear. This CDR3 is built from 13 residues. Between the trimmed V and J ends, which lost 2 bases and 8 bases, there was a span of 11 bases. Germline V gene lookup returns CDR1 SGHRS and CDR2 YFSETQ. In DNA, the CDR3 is TGCGCCAGCAGCTTCGTATTGGCCCATGAGCAGTTCTTC. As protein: CASSFVLAHEQFF. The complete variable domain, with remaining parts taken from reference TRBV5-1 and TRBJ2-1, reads KAGVTQTPRYLIKTRGQQVTLSCSPISGHRSVSWYQQTPGQGLQFLFEYFSETQRNKGNFPGRFSGRQFSNSRSEMNVSTLELGDSALYLCASSFVLAHEQFFGPGTRLTVL.

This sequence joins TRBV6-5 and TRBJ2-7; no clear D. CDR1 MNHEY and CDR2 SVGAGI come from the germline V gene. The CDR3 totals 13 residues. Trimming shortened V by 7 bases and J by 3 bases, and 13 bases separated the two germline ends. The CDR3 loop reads CASILVQVYEQYF. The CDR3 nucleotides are TGTGCCAGCATTCTCGTTCAGGTCTACGAGCAGTACTTC.

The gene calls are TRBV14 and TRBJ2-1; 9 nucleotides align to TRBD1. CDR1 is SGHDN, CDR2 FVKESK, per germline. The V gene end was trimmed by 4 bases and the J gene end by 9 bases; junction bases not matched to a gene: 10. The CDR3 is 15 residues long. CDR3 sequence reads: CASSPPGTGYSEQFF. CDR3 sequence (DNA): TGTGCCAGCAGCCCCCCAGGGACAGGGTATTCTGAGCAGTTCTTC.

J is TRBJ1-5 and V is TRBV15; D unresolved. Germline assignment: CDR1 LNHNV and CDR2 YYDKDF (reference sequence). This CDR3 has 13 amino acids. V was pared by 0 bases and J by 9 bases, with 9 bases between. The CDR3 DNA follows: TGTGCCACCAGCAGAGATTTTGATAGGCCCCAGCATTTT. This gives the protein CATSRDFDRPQHF.

Here the CDR3 reads CAISETGTSNTEAFF. CDR3 DNA sequence: TGTGCCATCAGTGAGACAGGGACCTCGAACACTGAAGCTTTCTTT. J is TRBJ1-1 and V is TRBV10-3; the D gene is possibly TRBD1 (6 bases). CDR1 and CDR2 (germline): ENHRY, SYGVKD. CDR3 length: 15 amino acids. V dropped 2 bases and J dropped 1 base, with 11 bases sitting between them.

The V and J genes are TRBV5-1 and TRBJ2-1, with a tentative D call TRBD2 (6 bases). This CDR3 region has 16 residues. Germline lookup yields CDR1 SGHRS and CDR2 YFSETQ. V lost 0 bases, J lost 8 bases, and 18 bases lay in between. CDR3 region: CASSLGVGRTADEQFF. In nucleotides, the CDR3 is TGCGCCAGCAGCTTGGGGGTCGGGAGAACTGCCGATGAGCAGTTCTTC.

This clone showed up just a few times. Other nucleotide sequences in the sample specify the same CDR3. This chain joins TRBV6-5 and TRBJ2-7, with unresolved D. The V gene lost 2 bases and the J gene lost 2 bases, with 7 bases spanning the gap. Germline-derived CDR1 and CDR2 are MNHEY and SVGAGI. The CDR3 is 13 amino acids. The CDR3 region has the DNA TGTGCCAGCAGTTACGGCCGAACCTACGAGCAGTACTTC. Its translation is CASSYGRTYEQYF.

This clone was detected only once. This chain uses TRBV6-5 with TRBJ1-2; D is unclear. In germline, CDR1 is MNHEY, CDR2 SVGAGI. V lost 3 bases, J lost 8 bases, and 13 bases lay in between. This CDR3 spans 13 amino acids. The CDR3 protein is CASSYQAWEGYTF. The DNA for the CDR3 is TGTGCCAGCAGTTATCAGGCCTGGGAAGGCTACACCTTC.

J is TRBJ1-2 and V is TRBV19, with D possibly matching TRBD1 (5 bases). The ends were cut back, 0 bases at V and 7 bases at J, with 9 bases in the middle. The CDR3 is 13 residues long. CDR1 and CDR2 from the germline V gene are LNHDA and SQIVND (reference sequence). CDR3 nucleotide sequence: TGTGCCAGTAGTATAGAAGAGGGACCTGGCTACACCTTC. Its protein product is CASSIEEGPGYTF.

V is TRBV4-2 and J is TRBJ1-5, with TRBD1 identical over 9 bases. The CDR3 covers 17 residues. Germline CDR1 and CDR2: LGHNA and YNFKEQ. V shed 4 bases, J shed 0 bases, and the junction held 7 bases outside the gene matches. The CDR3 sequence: CASSPGQGADSNQPQHF. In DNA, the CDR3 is TGTGCCAGCAGCCCGGGACAGGGCGCAGATAGCAATCAGCCCCAGCATTTT.

The CDR3 protein is CASSWTLGQSTDTQYF. CDR3 in DNA: TGTGCCAGCAGCTGGACCCTAGGGCAAAGCACAGATACGCAGTATTTT. The genes are TRBV5-5 and TRBJ2-3; D ambiguous. V dropped 3 bases and J dropped 0 bases, with 14 bases sitting between them. Germline values: CDR1 SGHKS, CDR2 YYEKEE (reference sequence). This CDR3 has 16 amino acids.

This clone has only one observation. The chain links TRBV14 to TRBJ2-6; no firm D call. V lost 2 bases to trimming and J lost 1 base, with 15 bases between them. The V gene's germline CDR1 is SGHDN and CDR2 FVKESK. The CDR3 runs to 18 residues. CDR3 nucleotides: TGTGCCAGCAGCCAATTTCCCACAGCCGGTTCTGGGGCCAACGTCCTGACTTTC. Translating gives CASSQFPTAGSGANVLTF.

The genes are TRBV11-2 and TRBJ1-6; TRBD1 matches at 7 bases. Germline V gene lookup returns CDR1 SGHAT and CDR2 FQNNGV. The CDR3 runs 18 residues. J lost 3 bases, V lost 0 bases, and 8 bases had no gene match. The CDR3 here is CASSLDNRGADYNSPLHF. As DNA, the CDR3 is TGTGCCAGCAGCTTAGATAACAGGGGCGCTGACTATAATTCACCCCTCCACTTT. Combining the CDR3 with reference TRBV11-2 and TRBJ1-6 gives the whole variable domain EAGVAQSPRYKIIEKRQSVAFWCNPISGHATLYWYQQILGQGPKLLIQFQNNGVVDDSQLPKDRFSAERLKGVDSTLKIQPAKLEDSAVYLCASSLDNRGADYNSPLHFGNGTRLTVT.

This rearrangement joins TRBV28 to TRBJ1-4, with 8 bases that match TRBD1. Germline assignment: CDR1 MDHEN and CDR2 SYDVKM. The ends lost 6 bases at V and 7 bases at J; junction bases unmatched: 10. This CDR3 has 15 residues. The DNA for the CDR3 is TGTGCCAGCAGAAGGACAGGGACTAGTGGTGAAAAACTGTTTTTT. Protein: CASRRTGTSGEKLFF.

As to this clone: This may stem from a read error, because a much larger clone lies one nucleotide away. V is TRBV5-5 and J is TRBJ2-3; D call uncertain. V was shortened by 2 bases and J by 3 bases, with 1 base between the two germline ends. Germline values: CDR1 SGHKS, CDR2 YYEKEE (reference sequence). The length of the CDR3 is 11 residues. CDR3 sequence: CASSLTDTQYF. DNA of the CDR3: TGTGCCAGCAGCTTAACAGATACGCAGTATTTT.

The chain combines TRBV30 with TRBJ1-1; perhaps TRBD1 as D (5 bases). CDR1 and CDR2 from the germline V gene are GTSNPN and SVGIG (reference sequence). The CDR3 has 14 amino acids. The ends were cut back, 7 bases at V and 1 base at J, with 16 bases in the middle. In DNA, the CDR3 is TGTGCCTACTCAGGGCCGGGGAGGAACACTGAAGCTTTCTTT. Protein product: CAYSGPGRNTEAFF.

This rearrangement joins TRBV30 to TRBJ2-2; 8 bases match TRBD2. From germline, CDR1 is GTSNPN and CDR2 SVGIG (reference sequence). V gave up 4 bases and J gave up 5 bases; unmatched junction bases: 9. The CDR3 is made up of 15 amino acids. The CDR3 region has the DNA TGTGCCTGGATGGGCGGGGGGCGCCGTACCGGGGAGCTGTTTTTT. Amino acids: CAWMGGGRRTGELFF.

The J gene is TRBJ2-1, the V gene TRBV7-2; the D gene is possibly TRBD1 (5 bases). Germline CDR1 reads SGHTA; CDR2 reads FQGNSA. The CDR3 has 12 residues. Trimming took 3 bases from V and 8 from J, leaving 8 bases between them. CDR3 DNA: TGTGCCAGCAGCTTTAGGGGCTATGAGCAGTTCTTC. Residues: CASSFRGYEQFF. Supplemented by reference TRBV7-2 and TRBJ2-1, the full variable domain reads GAGVSQSPSNKVTEKGKDVELRCDPISGHTALYWYRQSLGQGLEFLIYFQGNSAPDKSGLPSDRFSAERTGGSVSTLTIQRTQQEDSAVYLCASSFRGYEQFFGPGTRLTVL.

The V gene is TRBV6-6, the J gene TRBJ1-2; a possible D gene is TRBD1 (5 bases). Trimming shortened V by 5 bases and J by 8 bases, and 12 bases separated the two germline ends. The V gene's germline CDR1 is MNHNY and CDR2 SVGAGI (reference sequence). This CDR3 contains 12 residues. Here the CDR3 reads CASSRDVTGYTF. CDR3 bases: TGTGCCAGCAGTAGGGACGTCACGGGCTACACCTTC.

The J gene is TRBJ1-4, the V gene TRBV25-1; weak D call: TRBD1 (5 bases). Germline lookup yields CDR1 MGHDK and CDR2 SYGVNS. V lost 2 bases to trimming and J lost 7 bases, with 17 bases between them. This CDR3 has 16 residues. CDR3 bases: TGTGCCAGCAGTGAAATGACTTCAGGGAAGCTTGAAAAACTGTTTTTT. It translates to CASSEMTSGKLEKLFF. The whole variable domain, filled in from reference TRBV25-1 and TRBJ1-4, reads EADIYQTPRYLVIGTGKKITLECSQTMGHDKMYWYQQDPGMELHLIHYSYGVNSTEKGDLSSESTVSRIRTEHFPLTLESARPSHTSQYLCASSEMTSGKLEKLFFGSGTQLSVL.

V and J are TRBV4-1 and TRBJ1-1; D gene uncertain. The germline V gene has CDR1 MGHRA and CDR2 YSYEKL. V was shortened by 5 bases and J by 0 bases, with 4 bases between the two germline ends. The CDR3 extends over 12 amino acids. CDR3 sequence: CASSTLNTEAFF. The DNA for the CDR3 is TGCGCCAGCAGCACCCTGAACACTGAAGCTTTCTTT.

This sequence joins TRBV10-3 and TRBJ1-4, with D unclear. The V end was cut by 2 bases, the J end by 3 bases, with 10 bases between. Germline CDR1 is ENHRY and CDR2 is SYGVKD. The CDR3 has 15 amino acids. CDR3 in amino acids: CAISEGGQSNEKLFF. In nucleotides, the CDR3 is TGTGCCATCAGTGAGGGAGGGCAATCTAATGAAAAACTGTTTTTT.

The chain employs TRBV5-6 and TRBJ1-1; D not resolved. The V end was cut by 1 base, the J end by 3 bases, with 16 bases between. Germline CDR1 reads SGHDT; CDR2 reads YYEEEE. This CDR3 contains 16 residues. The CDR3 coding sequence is TGTGCCAGCAGCTTGAGGTCGTATGGACTGCACACTGAAGCTTTCTTT. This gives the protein CASSLRSYGLHTEAFF.

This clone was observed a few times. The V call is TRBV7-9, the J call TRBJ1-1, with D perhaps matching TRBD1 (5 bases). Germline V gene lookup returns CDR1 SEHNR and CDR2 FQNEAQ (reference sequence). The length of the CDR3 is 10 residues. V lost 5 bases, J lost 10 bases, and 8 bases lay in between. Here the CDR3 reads CASSGAGAFF. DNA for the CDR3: TGTGCCAGCAGCGGGGCCGGAGCTTTCTTT. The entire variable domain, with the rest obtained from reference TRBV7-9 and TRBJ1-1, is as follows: DTGVSQNPRHKITKRGQNVTFRCDPISEHNRLYWYRQTLGQGPEFLTYFQNEAQLEKSRLLSDRFSAERPKGSFSTLEIQRTEQGDSAMYLCASSGAGAFFGQGTRLTVV.

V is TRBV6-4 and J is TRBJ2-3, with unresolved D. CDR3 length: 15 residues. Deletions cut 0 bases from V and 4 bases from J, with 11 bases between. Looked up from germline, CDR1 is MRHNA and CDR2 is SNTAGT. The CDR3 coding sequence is TGTGCCAGCAGTGACTCTTTCCGGAGACCAGATACGCAGTATTTT. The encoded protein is CASSDSFRRPDTQYF.

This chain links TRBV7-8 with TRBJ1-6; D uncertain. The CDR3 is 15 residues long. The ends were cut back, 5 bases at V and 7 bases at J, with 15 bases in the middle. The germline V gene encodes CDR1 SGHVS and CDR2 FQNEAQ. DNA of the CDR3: TGTGCCAGCAGCCTCTGGGTCCAAAGGAATTCACCCCTCCACTTT. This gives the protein CASSLWVQRNSPLHF. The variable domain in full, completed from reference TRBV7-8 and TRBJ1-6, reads GAGVSQSPRYKVAKRGQDVALRCDPISGHVSLFWYQQALGQGPEFLTYFQNEAQLDKSGLPSDRFFAERPEGSVSTLKIQRTQQEDSAVYLCASSLWVQRNSPLHFGNGTRLTVT.